Sequencing of this T cell receptor beta chain was carried out in a study of blood T cell repertoires in COVID-19. In the study overall: Sample material is recorded as cDNA or gDNA derived from T cells, B-cell-depleted T cells, or PBMCs.

Across under 25 US areas, participants ranged in age from about 18 to 100 years. Assignments of participants to cohorts depended upon their own reported clinical history. This CDR3 has 15 residues. CDR1 and CDR2 (germline): SGHAT, FQNNGV. V was clipped by 5 bases and J by 1 base, with 14 bases between them. Source study methods: Amplified reference gene primers provided the basis for estimating nucleated cell counts. The method was immunoSEQ multiplex PCR; TCRdb's version includes in-frame clones alone and lacks a portion of them. The DNA was the basis for D and trimming; V, J and clone size are from that table. The sample consists of about 270,000 clones, 85% to 90% of them appearing once.

The sequencing sample was made of PBMCs or T cells enriched from blood (not recorded which). V is TRBV11-2 and J is TRBJ1-1, with D unresolved. The source is a woman aged 25 to 45 with acute COVID-19. The CDR3: CASSPPTLQNTEAFF. In nucleotides, the CDR3 is TGTGCCAGCAGCCCACCGACACTCCAGAACACTGAAGCTTTCTTT.